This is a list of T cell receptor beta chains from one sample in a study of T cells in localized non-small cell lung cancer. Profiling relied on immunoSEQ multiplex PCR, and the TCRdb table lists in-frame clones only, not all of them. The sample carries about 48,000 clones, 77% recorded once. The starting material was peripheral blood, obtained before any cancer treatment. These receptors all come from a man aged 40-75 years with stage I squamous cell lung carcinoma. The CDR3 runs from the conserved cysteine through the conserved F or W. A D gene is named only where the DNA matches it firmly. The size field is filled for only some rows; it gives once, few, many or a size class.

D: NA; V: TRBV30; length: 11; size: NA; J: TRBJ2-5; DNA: TGTGCCTGGACGGGCGGGGAGACCCAGTACTTC; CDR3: CAWTGGETQYF
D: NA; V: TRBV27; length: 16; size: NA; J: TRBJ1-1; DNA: TGTGCCAGCAAATTCTTGGGGGGCAGGTTAAACACTGAAGCTTTCTTT; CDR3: CASKFLGGRLNTEAFF
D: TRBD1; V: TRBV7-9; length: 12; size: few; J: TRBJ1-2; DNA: TGTGCCAGCAGCTCACGGGACAGGGGCTACACCTTC; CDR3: CASSSRDRGYTF
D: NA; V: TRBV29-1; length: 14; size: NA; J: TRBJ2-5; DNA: TGCAGCGTTGACGGCCAGGGCAGCGGGGAGACCCAGTACTTC; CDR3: CSVDGQGSGETQYF
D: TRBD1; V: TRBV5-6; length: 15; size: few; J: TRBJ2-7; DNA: TGTGCCAGCAGCTTGGACCAGGGGGTAAACTACGAGCAGTACTTC; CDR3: CASSLDQGVNYEQYF
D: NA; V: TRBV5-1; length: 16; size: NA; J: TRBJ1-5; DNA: TGCGCCAGCAGCTTGGGACCGGAGGGGGGCAATCAGCCCCAGCATTTT; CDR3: CASSLGPEGGNQPQHF
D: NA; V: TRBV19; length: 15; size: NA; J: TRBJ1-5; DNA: TGTGCCAGTAGCTACGGGGCGGGGTCAGATCAGCCCCAGCATTTT; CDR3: CASSYGAGSDQPQHF
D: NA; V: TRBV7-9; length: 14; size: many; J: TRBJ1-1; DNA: TGTGCCAGCAGCCTCCCGCAGAGGAACACTGAAGCTTTCTTT; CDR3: CASSLPQRNTEAFF
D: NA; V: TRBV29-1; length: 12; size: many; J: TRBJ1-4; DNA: TGCAGCGTTGCCCGGGAGGGTGAAAAACTGTTTTTT; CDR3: CSVAREGEKLFF
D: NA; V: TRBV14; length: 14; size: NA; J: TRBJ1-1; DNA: TGTGCCAGCAGCCAAAGCTTAGGGGGCACTGAAGCTTTCTTT; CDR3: CASSQSLGGTEAFF
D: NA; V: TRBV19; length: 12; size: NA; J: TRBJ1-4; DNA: TGTGCCAGTAGTATCAAGGGAGAAAAACTGTTTTTT; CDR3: CASSIKGEKLFF
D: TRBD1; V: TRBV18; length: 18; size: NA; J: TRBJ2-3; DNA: TGTGCCAGCTCACCACAGGTCCTCGGGACAGGGCGCACAGATACGCAGTATTTT; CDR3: CASSPQVLGTGRTDTQYF
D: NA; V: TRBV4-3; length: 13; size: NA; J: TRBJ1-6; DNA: TGCGCCAGCAAGAGGCAGGGAGGGGCACCCCTCCACTTT; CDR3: CASKRQGGAPLHF
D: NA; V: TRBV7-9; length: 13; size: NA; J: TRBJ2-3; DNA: TGTGCCAGCAGCTTAGGCGTACAGGGAACGCAGTATTTT; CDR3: CASSLGVQGTQYF
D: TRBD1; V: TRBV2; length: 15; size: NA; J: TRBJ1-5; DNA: TGTGCCAGCAGCGCAGGACAGGGGGGCAATCAGCCCCAGCATTTT; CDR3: CASSAGQGGNQPQHF
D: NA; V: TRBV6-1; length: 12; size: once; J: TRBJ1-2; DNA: TGTGCCAGCAGTGAAGGGACAGATGGCTACACCTTC; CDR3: CASSEGTDGYTF
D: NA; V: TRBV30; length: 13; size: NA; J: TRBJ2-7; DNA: TGTGCCTGGAGTGGGGGACTCTCTTACGAGCAGTACTTC; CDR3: CAWSGGLSYEQYF
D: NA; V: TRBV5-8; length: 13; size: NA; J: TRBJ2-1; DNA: TGTGCCAGCAGCTTGAGACCCTACAATGAGCAGTTCTTC; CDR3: CASSLRPYNEQFF
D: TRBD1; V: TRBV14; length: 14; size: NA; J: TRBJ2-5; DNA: TGTGCCAGCAGTTACAGACAGGGGAAAGAGACCCAGTACTTC; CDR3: CASSYRQGKETQYF
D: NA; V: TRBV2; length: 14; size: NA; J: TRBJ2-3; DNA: TGTGCCAGCAGTTATCAGACTAGTCCAGATACGCAGTATTTT; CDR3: CASSYQTSPDTQYF
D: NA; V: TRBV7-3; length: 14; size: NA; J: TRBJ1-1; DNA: TGTGCCAGCAGCGCAAAGGGGGTTAGAACTGAAGCTTTCTTT; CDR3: CASSAKGVRTEAFF
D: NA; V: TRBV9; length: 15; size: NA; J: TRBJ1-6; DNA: TGTGCCAGCAGCGTAGCATCAGGTTTAGGATCACCCCTCCACTTT; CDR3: CASSVASGLGSPLHF
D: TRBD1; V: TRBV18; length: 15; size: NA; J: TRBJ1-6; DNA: TGTGCCAGCTCAACCGGGACAGGGTCGAGGTCACCCCTCCACTTT; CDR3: CASSTGTGSRSPLHF
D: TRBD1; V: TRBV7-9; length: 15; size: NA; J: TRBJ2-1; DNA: TGTGCCAGCAGCCCCGGACAGGGGCCTAACAATGAGCAGTTCTTC; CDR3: CASSPGQGPNNEQFF
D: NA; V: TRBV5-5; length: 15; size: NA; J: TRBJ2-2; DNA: TGTGCCAGCAGCTTGGGGGAAAGATCTACCGGGGAGCTGTTTTTT; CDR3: CASSLGERSTGELFF
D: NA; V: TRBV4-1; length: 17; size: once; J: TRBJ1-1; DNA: TGCGCCAGCAGCCAAGATCAATTTGTGGGCAGGGACACTGAAGCTTTCTTT; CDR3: CASSQDQFVGRDTEAFF
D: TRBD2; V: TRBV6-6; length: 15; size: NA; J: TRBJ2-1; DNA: TGTGCCAGCAGCCAGGGACTAGCGGGGTACAATGAGCAGTTCTTC; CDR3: CASSQGLAGYNEQFF
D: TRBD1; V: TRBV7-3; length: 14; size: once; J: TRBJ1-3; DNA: TGTGCCAGCAGCACCGGGACAGCTGGAAACACCATATATTTT; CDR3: CASSTGTAGNTIYF
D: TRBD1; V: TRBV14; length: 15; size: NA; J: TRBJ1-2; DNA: TGTGCCAGCAGCCAAGATCCAGGGACAGGGCATGGCTACACCTTC; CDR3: CASSQDPGTGHGYTF
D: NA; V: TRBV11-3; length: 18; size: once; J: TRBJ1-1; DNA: TGTGCCAGCAGCTTAGCTAGGGGAAACCGGTGGATGAACACTGAAGCTTTCTTT; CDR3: CASSLARGNRWMNTEAFF
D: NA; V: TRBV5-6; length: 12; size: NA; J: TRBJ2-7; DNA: TGTGCCAGCAGCCGAGACGACTACGAGCAGTACTTC; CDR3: CASSRDDYEQYF
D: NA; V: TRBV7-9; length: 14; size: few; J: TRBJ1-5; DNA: TGTGCCAGCAGCTCACGGGGCCCCGATCAGCCCCAGCATTTT; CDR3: CASSSRGPDQPQHF
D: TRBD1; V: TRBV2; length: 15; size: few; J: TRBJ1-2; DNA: TGTGCCAGCAGTGTGAGGACAGGGTATGAAGGGGGCTACACCTTC; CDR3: CASSVRTGYEGGYTF
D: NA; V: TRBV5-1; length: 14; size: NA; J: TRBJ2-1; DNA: TGCGCCAGCAGCTTGGGTTTCATGGTCAATGAGCAGTTCTTC; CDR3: CASSLGFMVNEQFF
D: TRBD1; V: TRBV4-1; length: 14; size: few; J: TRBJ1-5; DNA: TGCGCCAGCAGCCAAGGAGGGGGCAGTCAGCCCCAGCATTTT; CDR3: CASSQGGGSQPQHF
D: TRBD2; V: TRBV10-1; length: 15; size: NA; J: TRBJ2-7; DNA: TGCGCCAGCATCCGTTCCGGGACTAGCGTCTACGAGCAGTACTTC; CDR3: CASIRSGTSVYEQYF